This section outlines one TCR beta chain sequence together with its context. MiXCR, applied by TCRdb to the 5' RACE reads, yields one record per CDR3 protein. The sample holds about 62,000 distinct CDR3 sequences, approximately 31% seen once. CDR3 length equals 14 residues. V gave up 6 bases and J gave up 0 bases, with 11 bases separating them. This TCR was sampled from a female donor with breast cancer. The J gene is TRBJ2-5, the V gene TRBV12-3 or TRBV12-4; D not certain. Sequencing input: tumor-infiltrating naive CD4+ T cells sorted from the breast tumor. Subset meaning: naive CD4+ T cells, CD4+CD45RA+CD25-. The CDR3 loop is CASSTLLYQETQYF. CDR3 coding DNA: TGTGCCAGCAGCACCCTTCTATACCAAGAGACCCAGTACTTC.